A selection of T cell receptor beta chains follows, all from one sample in a study of cytomegalovirus exposure and HLA in healthy donors. TCRdb keeps only in-frame clones here, not all; method: immunoSEQ multiplex PCR. The sample includes approximately 150,000 clones, about three quarters seen only once; the top ten take roughly 6.4%. Sequenced material: PBMCs. The origin of the receptors is a woman aged 40 to 49 in good health and CMV-seropositive. Both conserved end residues are part of each CDR3.

>TRBV11-3|14|TRBJ2-1
CASSLVATSSEQFF
>TRBV30|15|TRBJ1-6
CAWSGGQVYNSPLHF
>TRBV6-6|15|TRBJ2-1
CASSRGDRVGNEQFF
>TRBV5-5|13|TRBJ1-2
CASSLAEDYGYTF
>TRBV6-1|10|TRBJ2-3
CASFRDTQYF
>TRBV28|14|TRBJ2-5
CASSRQGARGTQYF
>TRBV25-1|11|TRBJ1-2
CASSRGFGYTF
>TRBV19|14|TRBJ1-2
CATTGGVGNYGYTF
>TRBV5-4|12|TRBJ1-2
CASRREDYGYTF
>TRBV30|15|TRBJ2-7
CAWSVFTSGTYEQYF
>TRBV15|13|TRBJ2-1
CATSEIRDDEQFF
>TRBV21-1|23|TRBJ1-3
CASSKRTPTGTGGRGASGNTIYF
>TRBV5-1|14|TRBJ2-6
CASSLTAGANGLTF
>TRBV15|15|TRBJ2-5
CATSRDLGVGETQYF
>TRBV7-9|13|TRBJ1-2
CSSSMDSTYGYTF
>TRBV30|14|TRBJ1-2
CAWSPQGYYYGYTF
>TRBV5-1|14|TRBJ2-1
CASSLGDRENEQFF
>TRBV7-3|13|TRBJ1-1
CASSWEVFTEAFF
>TRBV7-2|15|TRBJ1-6
CASSHHRQGDSPLHF
>TRBV5-1|13|TRBJ2-1
CASSLGTNNEQFF
>TRBV28|16|TRBJ1-6
CASSSTSERSNSPLHF
>TRBV11-2|16|TRBJ2-7
CASSPLRGLKTYEQYF
>TRBV4-3|15|TRBJ1-4
CASSPRTATNEKLFF
>TRBV9|14|TRBJ1-3
CASSVVESGNTIYF
>TRBV7-9|14|TRBJ2-1
CASSGTGADNEQFF
>TRBV7-2|12|TRBJ1-1
CASSLDTVEAFF
>TRBV11-3|17|TRBJ2-2
CASSLDPYGGPTGELFF
>TRBV30|13|TRBJ1-1
CAWSRQAGTEAFF
>TRBV5-1|16|TRBJ1-4
CASSPGGQGRNEKLFF
>TRBV13|16|TRBJ1-6
CASSLDRVGYNSPLHF
>TRBV19|13|TRBJ1-5
CATQDSLVQPQHF
>TRBV4-3|14|TRBJ2-2
CASSQGAGAGELFF
>TRBV28|14|TRBJ2-7
CASSLHSSGAEQYF
>TRBV11-2|13|TRBJ1-1
CASSPGVNTEAFF
>TRBV2|15|TRBJ2-1
CASSGMTGAYNEQFF
>TRBV2|15|TRBJ2-7
CASSADRGAAYEQYF
>TRBV2|18|TRBJ2-6
CASRQTSGGVTGANVLTF
>TRBV18|13|TRBJ2-2
CASSRDRTGELFF
>TRBV30|15|TRBJ1-2
CAWSKRREANYGYTF
>TRBV28|14|TRBJ2-3
CASRVAGGLDTQYF
>TRBV7-9|18|TRBJ1-1
CASSLRGSLSLLNTEAFF
>TRBV5-4|14|TRBJ1-3
CASSLGGTGNTIYF
>TRBV6-4|15|TRBJ2-3
CASSRTWGETDTQYF
>TRBV19|16|TRBJ2-3
CASSMISGGSTDTQYF
>TRBV11-2|14|TRBJ2-1
CASSTPGGINEQFF
>TRBV14|14|TRBJ2-7
CASSQDRGNYEQYF
>TRBV7-8|15|TRBJ2-1
CASSLGAGGLNEQFF
>TRBV5-1|15|TRBJ1-2
CASSLAGRLSYGYTF
>TRBV28|14|TRBJ1-2
CASQVSKGHVGYTF
>TRBV14|16|TRBJ2-7
CASSQVLPTGGVKQYF
>TRBV7-2|13|TRBJ2-1
CASRPIAYNEQFF
>TRBV5-5|13|TRBJ1-2
CASSLTGMGGYTF
>TRBV19|13|TRBJ1-1
CASSEGLNTEAFF
>TRBV30|13|TRBJ1-2
CAWSVPDRFGYTF
>TRBV11-2|14|TRBJ1-2
CASSTSPANYGYTF